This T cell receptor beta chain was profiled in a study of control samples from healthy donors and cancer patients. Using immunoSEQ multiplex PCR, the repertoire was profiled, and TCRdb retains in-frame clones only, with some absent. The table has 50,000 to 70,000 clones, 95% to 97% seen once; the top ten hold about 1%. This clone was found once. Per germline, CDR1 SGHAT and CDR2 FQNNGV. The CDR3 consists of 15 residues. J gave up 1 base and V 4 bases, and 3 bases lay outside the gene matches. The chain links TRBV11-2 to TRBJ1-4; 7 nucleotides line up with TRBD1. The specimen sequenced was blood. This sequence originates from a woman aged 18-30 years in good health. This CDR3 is CASSYAGGTNEKLFF. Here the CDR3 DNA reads TGTGCCAGCAGCTATGCAGGGGGAACTAATGAAAAACTGTTTTTT. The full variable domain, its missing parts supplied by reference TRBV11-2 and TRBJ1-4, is EAGVAQSPRYKIIEKRQSVAFWCNPISGHATLYWYQQILGQGPKLLIQFQNNGVVDDSQLPKDRFSAERLKGVDSTLKIQPAKLEDSAVYLCASSYAGGTNEKLFFGSGTQLSVL.